Listed below are T cell receptor beta chains from one sample, sequenced in a study of blood T cell repertoires in COVID-19. Profiling relied on immunoSEQ multiplex PCR, and the TCRdb table lists in-frame clones only, not all of them. The table lists about 250,000 clones, about 85% of them singletons. Source material: peripheral blood. These receptors all come from a woman aged 60 to 75 with active or convalescent COVID-19. Each CDR3 is given with its conserved first and last residue. The D gene is left open where the match is weak. Part of the rows lack a size; the others show once, few, many or a class for expanded clones.

DNA: TGTGCCAGCAGCCCCTTGAGACAGGGGAGGGGCTACACCTTC
CDR3: CASSPLRQGRGYTF
size: -
V: TRBV28
J: TRBJ1-2
D: TRBD1

DNA: TGTGCCAGCAGTCCGGGGGGCACTGAAGCTTTCTTT
CDR3: CASSPGGTEAFF
size: few
V: TRBV11-2
J: TRBJ1-1
D: -

DNA: TGTGCCAGCAGTCCCAGGACTAAAACAGATACGCAGTATTTT
CDR3: CASSPRTKTDTQYF
size: -
V: TRBV27
J: TRBJ2-3
D: -

DNA: TGTGCCAGCAGACCCGAGGGGGATTTTTACTACGAGCAGTACTTC
CDR3: CASRPEGDFYYEQYF
size: once
V: TRBV27
J: TRBJ2-7
D: -

DNA: TGTGCCAGTAGTCCTGCCCTTAGCGGAGACTTCTCCTACGAGCAGTACTTC
CDR3: CASSPALSGDFSYEQYF
size: -
V: TRBV19
J: TRBJ2-7
D: -

DNA: TGTGCCAGCAGTGGCCGGTTCTCTGGAAACACCATATATTTT
CDR3: CASSGRFSGNTIYF
size: -
V: TRBV2
J: TRBJ1-3
D: -

DNA: TGTGCCAGCAGCCCGGACAGCTCCGGAAACACCATATATTTT
CDR3: CASSPDSSGNTIYF
size: -
V: TRBV5-4
J: TRBJ1-3
D: -

DNA: TGTGCCAGCAGCGTTGGAGGACTAGCGGATAGCACAGATACGCAGTATTTT
CDR3: CASSVGGLADSTDTQYF
size: -
V: TRBV5-4
J: TRBJ2-3
D: TRBD2

DNA: TGTGCCAGCTCACCAGTACTAGCGGACAATGAGCAGTTCTTC
CDR3: CASSPVLADNEQFF
size: -
V: TRBV18
J: TRBJ2-1
D: TRBD2

DNA: TGTGCCAGCAGCCGACCGGGACTAGCGACGTGGGGCAATGAGCAGTTCTTC
CDR3: CASSRPGLATWGNEQFF
size: -
V: TRBV3-1/TRBV3-2
J: TRBJ2-1
D: TRBD2